This TCR beta chain was captured by sequencing in a study of cytomegalovirus exposure and HLA in healthy donors. Donors consisted of healthy bone marrow donors. This clone has more than one count but fewer than ten. Antigen unknown. PCR primers comprised 60 Vbeta and 13 Jbeta primers. The data were produced by immunoSEQ multiplex PCR, yet TCRdb's version contains in-frame clones alone and is incomplete. The sample lists approximately 140,000 clones, about 82% occurring once. With 5 bases clipped from V and 7 bases from J, the junction kept 12 bases outside the gene matches. Germline assignment: CDR1 MNHNY and CDR2 SVGAGI (reference sequence). The CDR3 is 16 amino acids. Overall study findings and caveats: The study dropped some indistinguishable V segments, TRBV6-2 and TRBV6-3 among them. Later findings reportedly placed an Asian-associated ancestry cluster below the roughly 660-donor mean for N-insertions.

The chain recombines TRBV6-6 with TRBJ1-5, with 9 bases that match TRBD1. The sample consisted of PBMCs. This receptor was taken from a boy younger than 18 in good health and CMV-seronegative. This CDR3 is CASSPPGTGIGQPQHF. CDR3 DNA: TGTGCCAGCAGTCCTCCCGGGACAGGGATCGGGCAGCCCCAGCATTTT.